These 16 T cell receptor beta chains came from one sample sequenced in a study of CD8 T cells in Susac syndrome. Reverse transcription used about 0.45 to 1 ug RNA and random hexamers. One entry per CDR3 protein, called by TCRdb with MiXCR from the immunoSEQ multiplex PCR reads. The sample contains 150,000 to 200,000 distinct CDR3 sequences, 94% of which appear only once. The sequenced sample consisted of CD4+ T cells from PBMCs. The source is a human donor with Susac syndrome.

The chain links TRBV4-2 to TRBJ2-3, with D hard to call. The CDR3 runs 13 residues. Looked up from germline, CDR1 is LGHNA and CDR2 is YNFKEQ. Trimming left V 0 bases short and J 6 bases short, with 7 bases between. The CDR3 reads CASSQEVKDTQYF. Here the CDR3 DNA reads TGTGCCAGCAGCCAAGAAGTCAAGGATACGCAGTATTTT.

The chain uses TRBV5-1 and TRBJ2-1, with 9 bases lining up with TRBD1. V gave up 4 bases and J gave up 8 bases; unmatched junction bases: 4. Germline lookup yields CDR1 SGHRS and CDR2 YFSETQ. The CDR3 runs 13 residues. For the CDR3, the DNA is TGCGCCAGCAGCACAGGGGGCGTAGATGAGCAGTTCTTC. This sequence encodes CASSTGGVDEQFF.

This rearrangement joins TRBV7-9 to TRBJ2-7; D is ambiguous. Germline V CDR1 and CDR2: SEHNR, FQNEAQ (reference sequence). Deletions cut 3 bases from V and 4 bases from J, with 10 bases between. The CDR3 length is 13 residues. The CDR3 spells CASSFHPRYEQYF. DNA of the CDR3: TGTGCCAGCAGCTTTCACCCCAGATACGAGCAGTACTTC.

CDR3 bases: TGTGCCAGCAGCCATCTCGGGGGGGCCCGTGGTGAGCAGTTCTTC. It codes for CASSHLGGARGEQFF. The chain uses TRBV14 and TRBJ2-1; 8 nucleotides match TRBD2. The CDR3 loop spans 15 amino acids. The V segment lost 3 bases and the J segment 9 bases; nucleotides outside the gene matches: 10. Germline V gene lookup returns CDR1 SGHDN and CDR2 FVKESK. The variable domain in full, with the rest retrieved from reference TRBV14 and TRBJ2-1, is EAGVTQFPSHSVIEKGQTVTLRCDPISGHDNLYWYRRVMGKEIKFLLHFVKESKQDESGMPNNRFLAERTGGTYSTLKVQPAELEDSGVYFCASSHLGGARGEQFFGPGTRLTVL.

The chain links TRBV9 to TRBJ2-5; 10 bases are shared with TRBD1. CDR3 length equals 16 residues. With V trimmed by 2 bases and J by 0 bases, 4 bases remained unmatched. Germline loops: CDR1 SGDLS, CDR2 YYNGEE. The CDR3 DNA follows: TGTGCCAGCAGCGTTCGGACAGGGGGGCACCAAGAGACCCAGTACTTC. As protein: CASSVRTGGHQETQYF.

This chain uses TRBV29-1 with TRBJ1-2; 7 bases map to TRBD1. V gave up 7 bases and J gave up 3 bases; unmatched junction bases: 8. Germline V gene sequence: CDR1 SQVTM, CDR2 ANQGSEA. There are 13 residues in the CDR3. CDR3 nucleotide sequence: TGCAGCGACCGACAGGGTATGGACTATGGCTACACCTTC. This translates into CSDRQGMDYGYTF. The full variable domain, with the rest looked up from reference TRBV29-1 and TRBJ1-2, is SAVISQKPSRDICQRGTSLTIQCQVDSQVTMMFWYRQQPGQSLTLIATANQGSEATYESGFVIDKFPISRPNLTFSTLTVSNMSPEDSSIYLCSDRQGMDYGYTFGSGTRLTVV.

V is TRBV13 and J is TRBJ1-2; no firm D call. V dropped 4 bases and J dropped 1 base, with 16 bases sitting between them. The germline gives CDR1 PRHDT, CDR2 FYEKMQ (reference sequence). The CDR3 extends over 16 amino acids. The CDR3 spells CASSYLYGNYNYGYTF. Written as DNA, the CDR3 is TGTGCCAGCAGCTACCTATACGGGAACTATAACTATGGCTACACCTTC.

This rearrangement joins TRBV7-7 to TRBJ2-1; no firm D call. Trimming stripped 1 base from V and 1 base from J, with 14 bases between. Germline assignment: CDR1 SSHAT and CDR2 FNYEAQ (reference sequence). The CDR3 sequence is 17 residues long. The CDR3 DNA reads TGTGCCAGCAGCTTAGGAAGATTAGCTAGGTCCTACAATGAGCAGTTCTTC. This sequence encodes CASSLGRLARSYNEQFF.

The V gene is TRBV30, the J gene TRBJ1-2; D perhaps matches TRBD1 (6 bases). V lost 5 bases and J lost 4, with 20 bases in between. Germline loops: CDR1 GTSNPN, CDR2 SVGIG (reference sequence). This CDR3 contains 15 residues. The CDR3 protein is CAWLPRLTGPYGYTF. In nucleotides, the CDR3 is TGTGCCTGGCTACCACGACTGACAGGACCCTATGGCTACACCTTC. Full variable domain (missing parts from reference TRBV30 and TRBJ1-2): SQTIHQWPATLVQPVGSPLSLECTVEGTSNPNLYWYRQAAGRGLQLLFYSVGIGQISSEVPQNLSASRPQDRQFILSSKKLLLSDSGFYLCAWLPRLTGPYGYTFGSGTRLTVV.

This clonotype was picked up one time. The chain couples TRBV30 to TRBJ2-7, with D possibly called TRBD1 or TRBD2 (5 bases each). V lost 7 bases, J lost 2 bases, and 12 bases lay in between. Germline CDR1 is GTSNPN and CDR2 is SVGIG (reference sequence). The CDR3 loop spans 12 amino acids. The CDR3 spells CASGRDAYEQYF. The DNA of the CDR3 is TGTGCCTCCGGACGGGACGCCTACGAGCAGTACTTC.

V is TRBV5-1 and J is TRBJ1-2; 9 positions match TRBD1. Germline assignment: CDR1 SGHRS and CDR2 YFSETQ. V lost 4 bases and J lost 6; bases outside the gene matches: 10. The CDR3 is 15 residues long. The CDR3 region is CASSRTGEVVHGYTF. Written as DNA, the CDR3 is TGCGCCAGCAGCCGGACAGGGGAGGTAGTACATGGCTACACCTTC.

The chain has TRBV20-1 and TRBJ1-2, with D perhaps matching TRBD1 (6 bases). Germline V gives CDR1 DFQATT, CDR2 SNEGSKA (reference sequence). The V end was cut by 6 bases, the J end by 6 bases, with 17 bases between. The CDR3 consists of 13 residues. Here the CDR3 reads CSAHHTGFDGYTF. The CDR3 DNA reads TGCAGTGCCCACCATACAGGGTTCGATGGCTACACCTTC.

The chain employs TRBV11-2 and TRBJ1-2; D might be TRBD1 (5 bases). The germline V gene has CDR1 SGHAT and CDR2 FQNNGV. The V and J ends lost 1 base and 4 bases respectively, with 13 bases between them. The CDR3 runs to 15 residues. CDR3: CASSLADRQFYGYTF. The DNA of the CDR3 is TGTGCCAGCAGCTTAGCCGACCGACAGTTCTATGGCTACACCTTC.

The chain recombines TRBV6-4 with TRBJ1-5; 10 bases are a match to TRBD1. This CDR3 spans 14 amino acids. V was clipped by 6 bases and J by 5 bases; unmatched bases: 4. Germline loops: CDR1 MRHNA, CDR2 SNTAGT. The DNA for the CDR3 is TGTGCCAGCAGCGGGACAGGGGTTTATCAGCCCCAGCATTTT. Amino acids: CASSGTGVYQPQHF.

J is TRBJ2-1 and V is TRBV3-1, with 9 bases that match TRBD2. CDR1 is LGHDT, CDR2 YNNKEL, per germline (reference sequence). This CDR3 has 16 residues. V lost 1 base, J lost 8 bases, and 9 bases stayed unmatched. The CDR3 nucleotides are TGTGCCAGCAGCCAAGGGATAGCGGGGGCTGGGGATGAGCAGTTCTTC. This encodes CASSQGIAGAGDEQFF.

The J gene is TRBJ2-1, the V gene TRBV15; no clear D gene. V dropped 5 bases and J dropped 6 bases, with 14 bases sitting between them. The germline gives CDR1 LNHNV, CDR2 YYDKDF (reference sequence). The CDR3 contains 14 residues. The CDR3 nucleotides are TGTGCCACCAGCTCCTTCGGCCGTTCCAATGAGCAGTTCTTC. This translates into CATSSFGRSNEQFF.